The T cell receptor (beta chain) under discussion was sequenced for a study of OX40 agonist ivuxolimab in advanced cancers. Study at large: Ivuxolimab, which is an agonistic anti-OX40 (CD134) antibody, was administered to the patients. There were three patients with partial responses, one having hepatocellular carcinoma and two cutaneous melanoma. The study, taken as a whole, reports: CD8+ T cells showed, on average, more clonal expansion than CD4+ cells.

Generated by immunoSEQ multiplex PCR, the TCRdb table keeps only in-frame clones and is missing some. The data hold 70,000 to 95,000 clones, with approximately 94% observed a single time. Patients who had autoimmune disease history or got systemic immunosuppression were left out. The CDR3 length is 14 residues. Trimming removed 5 bases from V and 7 bases from J, with 12 bases in between. Germline V CDR1 and CDR2: MNHNS, SASEGT. A remark on this clone: Its target is unknown.

This rearrangement joins TRBV6-1 to TRBJ1-6; D may be TRBD1 (5 bases). Here the sequenced sample was CD4+ or CD8+ T cells sorted from blood, taken in a trial of the OX40 agonist ivuxolimab. The origin of this receptor is an adult with an advanced solid tumor such as melanoma, head and neck, liver or kidney cancer. CDR3 protein: CASSTGTANSPLHF. In nucleotides, the CDR3 is TGTGCCAGCAGTACCGGGACGGCCAATTCACCCCTCCACTTT.